The rows below give T cell receptor beta chains drawn from one sample of a study of radiation and T cells in renal cell carcinoma. The assay was immunoSEQ multiplex PCR, and TCRdb's table has in-frame clones only and misses some. The sample includes approximately 51,000 clones, approximately 83% of them seen just once. Sequenced here: blood, sampled from a patient whose treatment included radiotherapy and nephrectomy. These TCRs come from a woman in her 70s with renal cell carcinoma. Both conserved end residues are part of each CDR3. Each record gives: D gene, clone size, V gene, J gene, CDR3 DNA, CDR3 protein. A D gene is named only where the DNA matches it firmly. Not all rows give a size; the values are once, few, many and, for expanded clones, a class.

D: TRBD2
size: NA
V: TRBV7-2
J: TRBJ2-2
DNA: TGTGCCAGCAGCTTAGGCCGACTAGCGGGAAGCCTCACCGGGGAGCTGTTTTTT
CDR3: CASSLGRLAGSLTGELFF

D: TRBD1
size: NA
V: TRBV5-1
J: TRBJ1-1
DNA: TGCGCCAGCAGCGCAGGGACAGCCATGAACACTGAAGCTTTCTTT
CDR3: CASSAGTAMNTEAFF

D: TRBD2
size: once
V: TRBV9
J: TRBJ2-2
DNA: TGTGCCAGCAGCACCCGACTAGCCGTATTGGACACCGGGGAGCTGTTTTTT
CDR3: CASSTRLAVLDTGELFF

D: TRBD2
size: few
V: TRBV4-3
J: TRBJ2-1
DNA: TGCGCCAGCAGCCAACTAGCGGGAGGGGGTGAGCAGTTCTTC
CDR3: CASSQLAGGGEQFF

D: NA
size: NA
V: TRBV19
J: TRBJ2-6
DNA: TGTGCCAGTAGTATTGGACAGAGCTCTGGGGCCAACGTCCTGACTTTC
CDR3: CASSIGQSSGANVLTF

D: NA
size: NA
V: TRBV4-2
J: TRBJ1-1
DNA: TGTGCCAGCAGCCAAGATGGCTTGAACACTGAAGCTTTCTTT
CDR3: CASSQDGLNTEAFF

D: TRBD2
size: NA
V: TRBV30
J: TRBJ2-7
DNA: TGTGCCTGGAGTGCTCCGGGACTAGCGGGAGTAAACGAGCAGTACTTC
CDR3: CAWSAPGLAGVNEQYF

D: NA
size: NA
V: TRBV5-1
J: TRBJ2-7
DNA: TGCGCCAGCAGCGAACTGGACGGCTCGTCCTACGAGCAGTACTTC
CDR3: CASSELDGSSYEQYF

D: TRBD2
size: NA
V: TRBV7-8
J: TRBJ2-3
DNA: TGTGCCAGCAGCTTATCGGGGGGAGATACGCAGTATTTT
CDR3: CASSLSGGDTQYF

D: NA
size: NA
V: TRBV19
J: TRBJ1-5
DNA: TGTGCCAGTACCGCGGGATTCTCGGGAGGTCAGCCCCAGCATTTT
CDR3: CASTAGFSGGQPQHF

D: TRBD1
size: NA
V: TRBV5-6
J: TRBJ1-4
DNA: TGTGCCAGCAGCGGCCGGGACAGGGCAAATGAAAAACTGTTTTTT
CDR3: CASSGRDRANEKLFF

D: TRBD2
size: NA
V: TRBV7-9
J: TRBJ2-5
DNA: TGTGCCAGCAGCTTCGGGACTAGCGGAGAGACCCAGTACTTC
CDR3: CASSFGTSGETQYF

D: TRBD1
size: NA
V: TRBV7-9
J: TRBJ1-4
DNA: TGTGCCAGCAGCTTATACGGGACAGGGCGAGACGAAAAACTGTTTTTT
CDR3: CASSLYGTGRDEKLFF

D: NA
size: NA
V: TRBV18
J: TRBJ1-5
DNA: TGTGCCAGCTCAACAAGTAGTGGGGGCTTACAGCCCCAGCATTTT
CDR3: CASSTSSGGLQPQHF

D: NA
size: NA
V: TRBV9
J: TRBJ2-5
DNA: TGTGCCAGCAGCATGGGACGGCCCCAAGAGACCCAGTACTTC
CDR3: CASSMGRPQETQYF

D: TRBD1
size: NA
V: TRBV20-1
J: TRBJ1-2
DNA: TGCAGTTCGACAGGGAGCTATGGCTACACCTTC
CDR3: CSSTGSYGYTF

D: TRBD1
size: NA
V: TRBV7-2
J: TRBJ2-5
DNA: TGTGCCAGCAGCATCAGGGGGCTGGAGACCCAGTACTTC
CDR3: CASSIRGLETQYF

D: NA
size: NA
V: TRBV5-4
J: TRBJ1-1
DNA: TGTGCCAGCAGCGGGGTCGGGAGGACAGCGATAATGAACACTGAAGCTTTCTTT
CDR3: CASSGVGRTAIMNTEAFF

D: NA
size: NA
V: TRBV29-1
J: TRBJ1-3
DNA: TGCAGCGTTGTGGCACCTGGTGGAAACACCATATATTTT
CDR3: CSVVAPGGNTIYF

D: TRBD1
size: few
V: TRBV5-1
J: TRBJ1-4
DNA: TGCGCCAGCAGCTTGGGGGACAGGGTTCGAACTAATGAAAAACTGTTTTTT
CDR3: CASSLGDRVRTNEKLFF

D: TRBD2
size: NA
V: TRBV5-1
J: TRBJ2-1
DNA: TGCGCCAGCAGCTGGCCTTTAGCGGGGGCCTACAATGAGCAGTTCTTC
CDR3: CASSWPLAGAYNEQFF

D: TRBD1
size: NA
V: TRBV6-5
J: TRBJ2-2
DNA: TGTGCCAGCAGAACAGGGGCCTTGGGGTCCGGGGAGCTGTTTTTT
CDR3: CASRTGALGSGELFF

D: NA
size: NA
V: TRBV5-5
J: TRBJ1-1
DNA: TGTGCCAGCAGCGCTGACACAGAAGCTTTCTTT
CDR3: CASSADTEAFF

D: NA
size: NA
V: TRBV10-3
J: TRBJ2-5
DNA: TGTGCCATCAGTGTCCAACACCAAGAGACCCAGTACTTC
CDR3: CAISVQHQETQYF

D: NA
size: NA
V: TRBV6-5
J: TRBJ2-2
DNA: TGTGCCAGCAGCCCAGCGCGACCCACCGGGGAGCTGTTTTTT
CDR3: CASSPARPTGELFF

D: NA
size: NA
V: TRBV14
J: TRBJ1-4
DNA: TGTGCCAGCAGCCAAGATCACGGGTTCTACGAAAAACTGTTTTTT
CDR3: CASSQDHGFYEKLFF

D: TRBD2
size: NA
V: TRBV6-5
J: TRBJ2-1
DNA: TGTGCCAGCAGTCGAGCGGGGGGTAAATACAATGAGCAGTTCTTC
CDR3: CASSRAGGKYNEQFF

D: NA
size: NA
V: TRBV4-1
J: TRBJ2-5
DNA: TGCGCCAGCAGCCAAGAGGGCAGGGAAGAGACCCAGTACTTC
CDR3: CASSQEGREETQYF

D: TRBD2
size: once
V: TRBV6-4
J: TRBJ2-1
DNA: TGTGCCAGCAGTGACGAAGCGGGAGGGTACAATGAGCAGTTCTTC
CDR3: CASSDEAGGYNEQFF

D: TRBD1
size: NA
V: TRBV5-1
J: TRBJ2-7
DNA: TGCGCCAGCAGCCCCGACAGGGCCAAGCAGTACTTC
CDR3: CASSPDRAKQYF

D: NA
size: NA
V: TRBV20-1
J: TRBJ2-7
DNA: TGCAGTGCCAACGCTGTGTACGAGCAGTACTTC
CDR3: CSANAVYEQYF

D: NA
size: NA
V: TRBV6-1
J: TRBJ2-5
DNA: TGTGCCAGCGAGGGGAGTACCGAGACCCAGTACTTC
CDR3: CASEGSTETQYF

D: TRBD2
size: NA
V: TRBV5-4
J: TRBJ2-3
DNA: TGTGCCAGCAGCTTGTTTCTAGCGGGAATCACAGATACGCAGTATTTT
CDR3: CASSLFLAGITDTQYF

D: NA
size: once
V: TRBV2
J: TRBJ1-2
DNA: TGTGCCATACGAAACGCTGATGGGGGCTACACCTTC
CDR3: CAIRNADGGYTF

D: TRBD1
size: once
V: TRBV2
J: TRBJ1-4
DNA: TGTGCCAGCACCTCCGAACAGGGGGCGGAAAAACTGTTTTTT
CDR3: CASTSEQGAEKLFF

D: TRBD1
size: NA
V: TRBV6-1
J: TRBJ1-3
DNA: TGTGCCAGCAGTGTTGGACAGGGAACTGGAAACACCATATATTTT
CDR3: CASSVGQGTGNTIYF

D: TRBD1
size: NA
V: TRBV7-9
J: TRBJ1-5
DNA: TGTGCCAGCAGCTTAGGGGTCTCCGGGACAGCCCTTAATCAGCCCCAGCATTTT
CDR3: CASSLGVSGTALNQPQHF

D: NA
size: NA
V: TRBV27
J: TRBJ2-7
DNA: TGTGCCAGCAGTTTTACGGACGGCCACTTC
CDR3: CASSFTDGHF

D: TRBD2
size: NA
V: TRBV15
J: TRBJ2-1
DNA: TGTGCCACCAGCAGAGAAGCACTAGCGGGAACACTTTCCTACAATGAGCAGTTCTTC
CDR3: CATSREALAGTLSYNEQFF

D: NA
size: NA
V: TRBV19
J: TRBJ1-1
DNA: TGTGCCAGTAATGGGGGCCCCCTTATAAACACTGAAGCTTTCTTT
CDR3: CASNGGPLINTEAFF

D: NA
size: once
V: TRBV19
J: TRBJ1-2
DNA: TGTGCCAGTAGTATAGAAGACAGGTCCCTCAGTGGCTACACCTTC
CDR3: CASSIEDRSLSGYTF

D: NA
size: NA
V: TRBV19
J: TRBJ1-5
DNA: TGTGCCAGTATGGTGGGGCGGGGTAGCAATCAGCCCCAGCATTTT
CDR3: CASMVGRGSNQPQHF

D: NA
size: once
V: TRBV30
J: TRBJ2-1
DNA: TGTGCCTGGAGTGTTAATGAGCAGTTCTTC
CDR3: CAWSVNEQFF

D: NA
size: NA
V: TRBV4-3
J: TRBJ2-7
DNA: TGCGCCAGCAGCCCTAAAGAGGATTCCTACGAGCAGTACTTC
CDR3: CASSPKEDSYEQYF

D: NA
size: NA
V: TRBV7-9
J: TRBJ1-2
DNA: TGTGCCAGCAGCGCGGAAAGGTCTGGCTACACCTTC
CDR3: CASSAERSGYTF

D: TRBD2
size: NA
V: TRBV11-3
J: TRBJ2-3
DNA: TGTGCCAGCAGCCTGAGCGGGGGGTACACAGATACGCAGTATTTT
CDR3: CASSLSGGYTDTQYF